The 5 T cell receptor beta chains in this list originate from one sample, sequenced in a study of T-cell reconstitution after alpha-beta-depleted transplantation in children. Preparation of the TCRbeta library involved a method that used unique molecular identifiers. In TCRdb, the PCR reads were re-called with MiXCR into one record per CDR3 protein. Of hundreds of thousands of distinct CDR3 sequences detected, around 9.5% appear once; the ten largest clones hold 6.2%. The sequencing here drew on PBMCs from the stem cell graft donor, taken from the stem cell graft. The receptor source for this set is a human donor who donated a stem cell graft to a child with acute lymphoblastic leukemia.

This clonotype was seen a few times. This chain joins TRBV6-1 and TRBJ1-1; D unresolved. The germline V gene has CDR1 MNHNS and CDR2 SASEGT. Trimming cost V 7 bases and J 2 bases, with 17 bases left between them. The CDR3 sequence is 15 residues long. The CDR3 region is CASTPKEAANTEAFF. DNA for the CDR3: TGTGCCAGCACCCCCAAAGAGGCAGCTAACACTGAAGCTTTCTTT.

At least ten counts were recorded for this clonotype. This chain links TRBV20-1 with TRBJ2-7, with 7 bases that match TRBD1. CDR3 length: 14 amino acids. The V segment lost 6 bases and the J segment 3 bases; nucleotides outside the gene matches: 11. The germline gives CDR1 DFQATT, CDR2 SNEGSKA (reference sequence). DNA of the CDR3: TGCAGTGCACCAGACAGGGCATCTCTCTACGAGCAGTACTTC. Translating gives CSAPDRASLYEQYF.

This rearrangement joins TRBV7-2 to TRBJ2-1, with D tentatively TRBD1 or TRBD2 (5 bases each). The CDR3 runs to 17 residues. The V end lost 5 bases, the J end lost 3 bases, and 20 bases lay between the germline ends. In germline, CDR1 is SGHTA, CDR2 FQGNSA. CDR3 loop: CASSKGPGANVYNEQFF. The CDR3 DNA is TGTGCCAGCAGCAAAGGCCCCGGGGCTAACGTCTACAATGAGCAGTTCTTC.

V and J are TRBV20-1 and TRBJ2-7; TRBD2 agrees at 11 bases. The germline V gene encodes CDR1 DFQATT and CDR2 SNEGSKA (reference sequence). CDR3 length equals 17 residues. V gave up 3 bases and J gave up 3 bases; unmatched junction bases: 13. The CDR3 sequence: CSARPTTSGLAVYEQYF. The CDR3 bases are TGCAGTGCTAGGCCAACAACGTCGGGACTAGCGGTCTACGAGCAGTACTTC.

The rearrangement joins TRBV6-1 to TRBJ2-2, with a tentative D call TRBD1 (5 bases). Germline V CDR1 and CDR2: MNHNS, SASEGT. The CDR3 consists of 14 residues. V lost 6 bases and J lost 1, with 9 bases in between. DNA for the CDR3: TGTGCCAGCAGACGAGGACAGAACACCGGGGAGCTGTTTTTT. It translates to CASRRGQNTGELFF.